This T cell receptor beta chain was sequenced during a study of identical twins. Study-wide results and limits: Out-of-frame alpha sequences common to twins exhibited a surplus of low generation probability. Insertions were fewer in abundant cord blood beta clonotypes, whereas memory repertoires showed none of this pattern.

For this clonotype: The antigen remains unidentified.

Germline V gives CDR1 SGHAT, CDR2 FQNNGV. V dropped 5 bases and J dropped 1 base, with 19 bases sitting between them. The CDR3 has 17 residues. TCRdb reanalysed the 5' RACE reads using MiXCR and keeps one entry per CDR3 protein. The sample has around 1.7 million distinct CDR3 sequences; under 35% are singletons. This sequence was found in a newborn girl in good health. The chain links TRBV11-2 to TRBJ2-3; D is perhaps TRBD2 (6 bases). The sample was cord blood. The CDR3 sequence is CASSPLRDSTGTDTQYF. The CDR3 nucleotides are TGTGCCAGCAGCCCGCTCCGGGACTCTACTGGCACAGATACGCAGTATTTT.